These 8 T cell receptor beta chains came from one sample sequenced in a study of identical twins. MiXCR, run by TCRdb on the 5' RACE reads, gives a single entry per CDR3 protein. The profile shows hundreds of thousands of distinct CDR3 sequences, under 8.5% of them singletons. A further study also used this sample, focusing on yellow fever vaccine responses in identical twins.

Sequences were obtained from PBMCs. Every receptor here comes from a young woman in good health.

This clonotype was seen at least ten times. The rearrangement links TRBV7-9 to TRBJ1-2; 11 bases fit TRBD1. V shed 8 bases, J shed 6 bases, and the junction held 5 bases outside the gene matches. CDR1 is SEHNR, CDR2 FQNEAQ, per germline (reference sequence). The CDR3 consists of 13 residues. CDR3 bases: TGTGCCAGCGGGGGACAGGGGGAAAATGGCTACACCTTC. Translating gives CASGGQGENGYTF. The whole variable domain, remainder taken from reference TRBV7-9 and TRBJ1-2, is DTGVSQNPRHKITKRGQNVTFRCDPISEHNRLYWYRQTLGQGPEFLTYFQNEAQLEKSRLLSDRFSAERPKGSFSTLEIQRTEQGDSAMYLCASGGQGENGYTFGSGTRLTVV.

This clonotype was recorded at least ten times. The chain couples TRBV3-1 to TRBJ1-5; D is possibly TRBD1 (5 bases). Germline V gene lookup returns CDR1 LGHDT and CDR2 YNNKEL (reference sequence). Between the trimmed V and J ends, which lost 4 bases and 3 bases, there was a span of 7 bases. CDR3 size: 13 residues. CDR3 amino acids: CASSRQYNQPQHF. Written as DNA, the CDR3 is TGTGCCAGCAGCCGACAGTACAATCAGCCCCAGCATTTT. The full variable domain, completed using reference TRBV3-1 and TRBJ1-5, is DTAVSQTPKYLVTQMGNDKSIKCEQNLGHDTMYWYKQDSKKFLKIMFSYNNKELIINETVPNRFSPKSPDKAHLNLHINSLELGDSAVYFCASSRQYNQPQHFGDGTRLSIL.

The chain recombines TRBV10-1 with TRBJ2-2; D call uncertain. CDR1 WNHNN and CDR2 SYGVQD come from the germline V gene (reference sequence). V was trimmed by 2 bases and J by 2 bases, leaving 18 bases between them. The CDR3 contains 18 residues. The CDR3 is CASSELGPAFQNTGELFF. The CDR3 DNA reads TGCGCCAGCAGTGAGCTCGGTCCGGCTTTTCAAAACACCGGGGAGCTGTTTTTT.

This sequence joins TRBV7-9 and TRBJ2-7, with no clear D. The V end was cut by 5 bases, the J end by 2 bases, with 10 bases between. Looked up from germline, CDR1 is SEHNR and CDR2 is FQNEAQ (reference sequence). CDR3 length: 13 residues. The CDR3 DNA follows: TGTGCCAGCAGCCAAGACGGAACCTACGAGCAGTACTTC. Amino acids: CASSQDGTYEQYF.

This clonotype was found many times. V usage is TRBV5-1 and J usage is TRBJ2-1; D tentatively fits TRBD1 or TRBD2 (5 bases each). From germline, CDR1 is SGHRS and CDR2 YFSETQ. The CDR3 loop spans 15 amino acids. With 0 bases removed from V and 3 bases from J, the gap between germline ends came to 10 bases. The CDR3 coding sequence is TGCGCCAGCAGCTTGGGGGGGATACACTACAATGAGCAGTTCTTC. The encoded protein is CASSLGGIHYNEQFF.

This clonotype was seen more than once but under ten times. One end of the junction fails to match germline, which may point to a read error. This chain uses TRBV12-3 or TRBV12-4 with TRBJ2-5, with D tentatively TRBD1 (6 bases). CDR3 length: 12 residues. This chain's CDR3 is CASSQTGTPSAF. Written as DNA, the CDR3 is TGTGCCAGCAGCCAAACCGGGACACCCTCGGCCTTC.

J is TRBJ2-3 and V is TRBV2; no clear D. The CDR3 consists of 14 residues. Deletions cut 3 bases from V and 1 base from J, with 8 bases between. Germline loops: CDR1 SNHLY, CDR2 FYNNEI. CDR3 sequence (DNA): TGTGCCAGCAGTGATCGAATACGCACAGATACGCAGTATTTT. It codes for CASSDRIRTDTQYF.

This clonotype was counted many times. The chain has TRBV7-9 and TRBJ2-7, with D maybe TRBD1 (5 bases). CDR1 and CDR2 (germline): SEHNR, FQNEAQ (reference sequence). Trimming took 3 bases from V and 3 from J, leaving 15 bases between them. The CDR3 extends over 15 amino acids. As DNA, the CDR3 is TGTGCCAGCAGCTTGGACAACGAAAGGAACTACGAGCAGTACTTC. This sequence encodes CASSLDNERNYEQYF.